The following is a TCR beta chain sequence with its context. Its antigen remains unknown. The entry originates in a study of early T cells in non-severe SARS-CoV-2 infection. Turning to the study itself: It was bulk RNA from unsorted whole blood that was sequenced, and the chains were unpaired.

Separate cDNA molecules each had unique molecular identifiers attached to them. TCRdb redid the calling of the 5' RACE reads with MiXCR, one entry per CDR3 protein. The sample has about 25,000 distinct CDR3 sequences, approximately 5% seen once. The germline V gene has CDR1 LNHDA and CDR2 SQIVND (reference sequence). V was trimmed by 3 bases and J by 1 base, leaving 9 bases between them. The CDR3 has 14 amino acids. Study results and caveats: VDJdb matching favored anti-spike CD8 responses, missing private and CD4 specificities.

The V call is TRBV19, the J call TRBJ1-1; D is undetermined. The source material was whole blood. This receptor was identified in an adult who was a healthcare worker with PCR-confirmed SARS-CoV-2 infection or an uninfected control (not recorded which). The CDR3 sequence: CASSISPGNTEAFF. The CDR3 coding sequence is TGTGCCAGTAGTATTTCTCCCGGGAACACTGAAGCTTTCTTT. Combining the CDR3 with reference TRBV19 and TRBJ1-1 gives the whole variable domain DGGITQSPKYLFRKEGQNVTLSCEQNLNHDAMYWYRQDPGQGLRLIYYSQIVNDFQKGDIAEGYSVSREKKESFPLTVTSAQKNPTAFYLCASSISPGNTEAFFGQGTRLTVV.